This record covers a single TCR beta chain. Its recognized antigen is unknown. The sample holds no much larger clone one base away, and base qualities are not on file. Using the deep immunoSEQ assay, multiplex PCR amplified TCR CDR3 regions from genomic DNA. For each cell subset, the extracted genomic DNA was distributed evenly across all wells of several immunoSEQ 96-well plates, and each plate served as one replicate. For sorted subsets, approximately 210 ng of genomic DNA, equivalent to some 33,000 T cell genomes, went into each replicate PCR. Purified libraries were quantified with a Qubit 3.0 fluorometer, sized on a Bioanalyzer 2100, and re-quantified with the KAPA Library Quantification kit. Every immunoSEQ 96-well plate was sequenced on a dedicated single-read 150-cycle Illumina NextSeq 550 flow cell. In the original analysis: The immunoSEQ output contained only junctional sequences without quality scores, so filtering could not match that applied to full-length reads. Sequences were annotated with PyIR, a Python wrapper for IgBLAST v1.9, using IMGT germline references to assign V/J genes and CDR3. Reads were filtered out if the reads had weak V/J assignments (E-value above 1e-6), no CDR3, stop codons, out-of-frame junctions, or ambiguous translated residues. V3J clonotypes were defined as sequences sharing the same inferred V gene, J gene, and CDR3 amino acid sequence. To compute the percentage overlap between repertoires, the number of shared unique clonotypes was divided by the size of the smaller repertoire. Richness of each repertoire was evaluated using RTK rarefaction, the Chao1 estimator, and Recon v2.1 estimates of unobserved clonotypes. Generation probabilities were computed with OLGA for all TCRbeta clonotypes obtained by the gDNA method from a few donors. Not all clones reach the TCRdb copy of this immuneACCESS table, which keeps in-frame sequences only. Checked studies attribute under half of the gap to unresolved V genes and leave the rest unexplained. That table furnishes V, J and clone size, whereas the DNA furnished D and trimming. Within this sample are over 2 million clones, with around 93% of them counted one time only. Approximately 0.4% of the sample is held by the ten biggest clonotypes.

The entry originates in a study of shared clonotypes between healthy human individuals (dated by TCRdb to 2020 to 2022). For context, the study as a whole: A few men and a couple of women, aged 18 to 49 years, made up the cohort. For each donor, three plates each were used for CD4 naive and CD4 memory, two plates were used for CD8 naive, and one plate was used for CD8 memory. To increase sequencing depth and limit assay-specific biases, different laboratories used diverse techniques to prepare libraries and sequence TCR repertoires. Per donor, leukapheresis produced somewhere between about 0.9 and 9 billion PBMCs. The study deeply sequenced blood TCR repertoires of about 5 healthy adults to estimate repertoire size and the extent of clonotype sharing between individuals. General findings and caveats noted by the study authors: Sampling was restricted to blood, and TCR repertoires in tissues likely differ from the TCR repertoires found in blood. Compared with non-shared clonotypes, clonotypes shared by all four sorted-subset donors had higher generation probabilities. Pairwise subsampling led to the expectation that sequencing depth would affect the degree of clonotype sharing among donors. Sharing across a few donors was observed for about 5% of naive CD4, under 4% of naive CD8, over 2% of memory CD4, and approximately 0.41% of memory CD8 clonotypes. Rarefaction of sorted-subset datasets indicated incomplete sequencing despite the large sequencing depth. Naive subsets generally had larger estimated clonotype richness than memory subsets. Because the study included only a small number of donors, the genetic and exposure-history diversity represented was limited.

The germline V gene gives CDR1 as SGHRS and CDR2 as YFSETQ. The CDR3, from cysteine to phenylalanine, totals 13 residues. Only the CDR3 region is kept as DNA, spanning 39 bases read in frame from base 1. V and J are trimmed by 4 bases and 7 bases, and the gene matches miss 5 bases of the junction. The donors were healthy, HIV-negative adults with no recently reported acute infections or vaccinations. All donors were Caucasian adults living in Nashville, Tennessee, USA. Magnetic negative selection was used to enrich CD4+ T cells, after which naive cells were positively selected on CD45RA and the negative fraction became the memory subset. After blood collection by leukapheresis, PBMCs were isolated using Ficoll-Histopaque density gradient centrifugation and then cryopreserved in the vapor phase of liquid nitrogen. Analytical flow cytometry was used to check the purity and quantity of each magnetically sorted T cell population. Each sorted fraction had its genomic DNA isolated and then quantified by UV absorbance on a Nanodrop 2000c.

The receptor was derived from a man between 18 and 29 years old in good health. Some clones in this sample may be carry-over from other donors' samples. The rearrangement joined TRBV5-1 to TRBJ1-2; 9 central bases correspond to TRBD1. Material for sequencing was naive CD4+ T cells from PBMCs. Read against the paper, the sample's cell subset or site label means: CD45RA+ positively selected. The CDR3: CASSPGQGFGYTF. The DNA reads TGCGCCAGCAGCCCTGGACAGGGGTTTGGCTACACCTTC.